Shown below are 11 T cell receptor beta chains from a single sample sequenced in a study of cytomegalovirus exposure and HLA in healthy donors. The repertoire was sequenced with immunoSEQ multiplex PCR; TCRdb's copy has only in-frame clones and lacks some. Of about 360,000 clones in the sample, roughly 88% were seen once. Sequenced material: PBMCs. These receptors originate from a woman under 30 in good health and CMV-seronegative.

This clone has just one count. The chain recombines TRBV2 with TRBJ2-1; TRBD2 agrees at 7 bases. CDR3 length equals 14 residues. V gave up 6 bases and J gave up 1 base; unmatched junction bases: 3. Germline CDR1 reads SNHLY; CDR2 reads FYNNEI. The CDR3 sequence is CASRAGWSYNEQFF. The CDR3 DNA sequence: TGTGCCAGCAGAGCGGGATGGTCCTACAATGAGCAGTTCTTC.

The V gene is TRBV28, the J gene TRBJ1-2, with 7 bases identical to TRBD1. V lost 1 base, J lost 6 bases, and 8 bases stayed unmatched. This CDR3 spans 15 amino acids. The germline CDR1 and CDR2 sequences are MDHEN and SYDVKM. CDR3 DNA: TGTGCCAGCAGTTTATCGCGACAGGGAAGGGATGGCTACACCTTC. This translates into CASSLSRQGRDGYTF.

This chain joins TRBV6-5 and TRBJ2-2; maybe TRBD1 (6 bases). Trimming shortened V by 0 bases and J by 2 bases, and 10 bases separated the two germline ends. CDR1 and CDR2 from the germline V gene are MNHEY and SVGAGI. The CDR3 length is 16 residues. The CDR3, as DNA: TGTGCCAGCAGTTACTCTGGACAGTTCAACACCGGGGAGCTGTTTTTT. This gives the protein CASSYSGQFNTGELFF.

The chain links TRBV18 to TRBJ1-2; 7 bases are a match to TRBD1. J gave up 5 bases and V 1 base, and 7 bases lay outside the gene matches. Germline lookup yields CDR1 KGHSH and CDR2 LQKENI. There are 15 residues in the CDR3. CDR3 coding DNA: TGTGCCAGCTCACCACAGGGGGCGGAACTATATGGCTACACCTTC. This gives the protein CASSPQGAELYGYTF.

As to this clone: The identical CDR3 is also encoded by other nucleotide sequences in the sample. The CDR3 sequence is CASSLLGTYEQYF. The CDR3 nucleotides read TGTGCCAGCAGTTTATTGGGCACCTACGAGCAGTACTTC. This rearrangement joins TRBV27 to TRBJ2-7; the D is unclear. Trimming shortened V by 1 base and J by 2 bases, and 6 bases separated the two germline ends. This CDR3 region has 13 residues. Germline V gives CDR1 MNHEY, CDR2 SMNVEV (reference sequence).

This chain uses TRBV6-5 with TRBJ2-7; 9 bases are shared with TRBD1. In germline, CDR1 is MNHEY, CDR2 SVGAGI. The J segment lost 5 bases and the V segment lost 6 bases, leaving 2 bases of the junction unmatched. This CDR3 has 12 residues. CDR3 residues: CASSRTGDEQYF. The CDR3 DNA sequence: TGTGCCAGCAGCCGGACAGGGGACGAGCAGTACTTC.

V and J are TRBV28 and TRBJ2-3, with TRBD1 as a possible D gene (5 bases). Trimming removed 2 bases from V and 5 bases from J, with 14 bases in between. The CDR3 has 15 amino acids. Germline V lookup: CDR1 MDHEN, CDR2 SYDVKM. Here the CDR3 DNA reads TGTGCCAGCAGTTTACCTGCACAGGTGGTAGATACGCAGTATTTT. Protein product: CASSLPAQVVDTQYF. Looking up the rest from reference TRBV28 and TRBJ2-3 gives the full variable domain: DVKVTQSSRYLVKRTGEKVFLECVQDMDHENMFWYRQDPGLGLRLIYFSYDVKMKEKGDIPEGYSVSREKKERFSLILESASTNQTSMYLCASSLPAQVVDTQYFGPGTRLTVL.

The chain uses TRBV5-8 and TRBJ2-3; 8 nucleotides agree with TRBD2. CDR1 and CDR2 from the germline V gene are SGHTS and YDEGEE. CDR3 size: 18 residues. The ends lost 0 bases at V and 0 bases at J; junction bases unmatched: 9. The CDR3 sequence is CASSLATTSETSTDTQYF. The CDR3 nucleotides read TGTGCCAGCAGCTTGGCCACGACTAGCGAGACTAGCACAGATACGCAGTATTTT.

The chain employs TRBV11-2 and TRBJ1-2; 7 bases align to TRBD1. After removal of 7 bases from V and 8 bases from J, the junction contained 19 bases not matched to a gene. Germline V gene lookup returns CDR1 SGHAT and CDR2 FQNNGV. The CDR3 is 16 residues long. The CDR3 spells CASTSIEGAGGRGYTF. The CDR3 DNA follows: TGTGCCAGCACCTCGATTGAGGGGGCGGGAGGCAGAGGCTACACCTTC.

In nucleotides, the CDR3 is TGTGCCAGCAGTCACCCCGCCGGGGGGGACACTGAAGCTTTCTTT. Translating it yields CASSHPAGGDTEAFF. The rearrangement joins TRBV25-1 to TRBJ1-1, with D tentatively TRBD1 (5 bases). There are 15 residues in the CDR3. The V gene's germline CDR1 is MGHDK and CDR2 SYGVNS. V was pared by 5 bases and J by 3 bases, with 16 bases between. Supplemented by reference TRBV25-1 and TRBJ1-1, the full variable domain reads EADIYQTPRYLVIGTGKKITLECSQTMGHDKMYWYQQDPGMELHLIHYSYGVNSTEKGDLSSESTVSRIRTEHFPLTLESARPSHTSQYLCASSHPAGGDTEAFFGQGTRLTVV.

The chain is built from TRBV9 and TRBJ2-7, with 7 bases lining up with TRBD2. Germline V lookup: CDR1 SGDLS, CDR2 YYNGEE. This CDR3 contains 15 residues. V gave up 3 bases and J gave up 4 bases; unmatched junction bases: 10. The CDR3 loop is CASSEGAGEDYEQYF. The CDR3 DNA is TGTGCCAGCAGCGAAGGGGCGGGAGAGGATTACGAGCAGTACTTC.